These 8 T cell receptor beta chains originate from one sample sequenced in a study of T-cell reconstitution after alpha-beta-depleted transplantation in children. Researchers prepared the TCRbeta library using unique molecular identifiers, the study reports. Each CDR3 protein is one row after TCRdb ran MiXCR on the PCR reads. Of 490,000 or so distinct CDR3 sequences in the sample, roughly a tenth are singletons; the top ten hold about 2.1%. The starting material was PBMCs, obtained before TCRalphabeta/CD19-depleted stem cell transplant. The receptors were gathered from a child aged 2 to 15 with inherited bone marrow failure, due to receive a stem cell transplant.

This clonotype came up many times. The V and J genes are TRBV5-1 and TRBJ2-5; no definite D call. The V and J ends lost 0 bases and 5 bases respectively, with 11 bases between them. Germline V gene sequence: CDR1 SGHRS, CDR2 YFSETQ. There are 14 residues in the CDR3. The CDR3 protein is CASSLAGGAETQYF. CDR3 coding DNA: TGCGCCAGCAGCTTGGCAGGCGGTGCGGAGACCCAGTACTTC.

This clonotype was recorded many times. The chain employs TRBV4-3 and TRBJ2-3; the D is unclear. Trimming pared 0 bases from V and 2 bases from J, leaving 12 bases between. The CDR3 loop spans 16 amino acids. Looked up from germline, CDR1 is LGHNA and CDR2 is YSLEER. CDR3 in amino acids: CASSQEVGWDTDTQYF. The DNA of the CDR3 is TGCGCCAGCAGCCAAGAGGTGGGGTGGGACACAGATACGCAGTATTTT.

This clonotype was counted between two and nine times. The V call is TRBV30, the J call TRBJ2-5; D unresolved. V was clipped by 0 bases and J by 2 bases, with 7 bases between them. The CDR3 spans 13 residues. CDR1 is GTSNPN and CDR2 is SVGIG in the germline V gene (reference sequence). CDR3 amino acids: CAWSVTPQETQYF. Written as DNA, the CDR3 is TGTGCCTGGAGTGTCACACCGCAAGAGACCCAGTACTTC.

This clonotype was detected only a few times. The chain couples TRBV15 to TRBJ2-7, with D possibly matching TRBD1 (5 bases). Germline CDR1 reads LNHNV; CDR2 reads YYDKDF (reference sequence). With 1 base removed from V and 3 bases from J, the gap between germline ends came to 10 bases. The CDR3 has 14 amino acids. Here the CDR3 reads CATSRVGRDYEQYF. The CDR3 DNA sequence: TGTGCCACCAGCAGAGTGGGCAGGGACTACGAGCAGTACTTC.

This clonotype has more than one count but fewer than ten. The gene calls are TRBV3-1 and TRBJ2-7; TRBD2 aligns across 7 bases. CDR3 length: 17 amino acids. The ends lost 4 bases at V and 1 base at J; junction bases unmatched: 13. The germline gives CDR1 LGHDT, CDR2 YNNKEL (reference sequence). CDR3 bases: TGTGCCAGCAGCCGAACTCCTGGGGCTAGCGGATCCTACGAGCAGTACTTC. Protein sequence: CASSRTPGASGSYEQYF.

The table lists this clonotype with a few counts. This chain uses TRBV4-2 with TRBJ2-7; D is perhaps TRBD2 (6 bases). The CDR3 is 14 amino acids. CDR1 is LGHNA and CDR2 is YNFKEQ in the germline V gene. V lost 1 base, J lost 5 bases, and 12 bases lay in between. The CDR3 DNA reads TGTGCCAGCAGCCAAGGAGGGGACTCTGACGAGCAGTACTTC. Its translation is CASSQGGDSDEQYF.

In this sample, this clonotype turned up many times. This CDR3 reads CASSRIGLYSYEQYF. In DNA form, the CDR3 reads TGTGCCAGCAGCCGGATTGGGCTATACTCCTACGAGCAGTACTTC. This rearrangement joins TRBV7-2 to TRBJ2-7, with D hard to call. Germline values: CDR1 SGHTA, CDR2 FQGNSA. This CDR3 has 15 amino acids. V dropped 5 bases and J dropped 0 bases, with 14 bases sitting between them.

This clonotype was detected ten times or more. The chain carries TRBV3-1 and TRBJ1-1, with D unclear. CDR3 length equals 14 residues. The germline V gene has CDR1 LGHDT and CDR2 YNNKEL (reference sequence). V was shortened by 2 bases and J by 5 bases, with 12 bases between the two germline ends. The CDR3 coding sequence is TGTGCCAGCAGCCAACAGCCTCAAGGGACTGAAGCTTTCTTT. Its translation is CASSQQPQGTEAFF.